This T cell receptor (beta chain) was sequenced during a study of shared clonotypes between healthy human individuals. Measured with immunoSEQ multiplex PCR; TCRdb has only the in-frame clones, and not every one. Counted here are more than 2,000,000 clones, 85% to 95% occurring once; the ten biggest clones make up about 0.39%. V lost 2 bases, J lost 9 bases, and 14 bases lay in between. Looked up from germline, CDR1 is SGHRS and CDR2 is YFSETQ. CDR3 length: 14 residues. This receptor was identified in a man between 18 and 29 years old in good health. Some clones in this sample may be carry-over from other donors' samples. The chain joins TRBV5-1 to TRBJ1-4; tentatively, D is TRBD1 (5 bases). The source material was naive CD4+ T cells from PBMCs. Specified subset: CD45RA+ positively selected. In DNA form, the CDR3 reads TGCGCCAGCAGCTTCGGGGACGGGTCGAAAAAACTGTTTTTT. It codes for CASSFGDGSKKLFF.